This TCR beta chain comes out of a study of T cell responses to AZD1222 COVID-19 vaccine. On this clone: Antigen specificity is unknown.

V shed 3 bases, J shed 2 bases, and the junction held 4 bases outside the gene matches. The CDR3 covers 15 residues. CDR1 is LGHNA, CDR2 YSLEER, per germline. The data were produced by immunoSEQ multiplex PCR, yet TCRdb's version contains in-frame clones alone and is incomplete. Altogether 79,000 or so clones are present, approximately 90% being singletons, with the ten largest covering approximately 5%. Regarding the study as a whole: The study found Spike-specific TCR breadth and depth rose after two AZD1222 doses. Nearly half of the spike-specific TCRs reportedly recognize variant regions that carry no mutations. Baseline serostatus was positive in only a handful of AZD1222 recipients.

Here the sequenced sample was peripheral blood, taken 28 days after the second AZD1222 dose. This clonotype was sampled from an adult who received the AZD1222 COVID-19 vaccine. The chain uses TRBV4-3 and TRBJ1-2; TRBD1 aligns across 9 bases. The CDR3 coding sequence is TGCGCCAGCAGCCAGGAGGGACAGGGCAACTATGGCTACACCTTC. It translates to CASSQEGQGNYGYTF.